The clone carrying this T cell receptor beta chain has more than one count but fewer than ten. TCRdb's copy holds only in-frame clones and misses some; the assay was immunoSEQ multiplex PCR. The sample lists just under 65,000 clones, approximately 85% seen once, with 5% to 6.5% in the top ten. The CDR3 extends over 11 amino acids. The germline gives CDR1 SQVTM, CDR2 ANQGSEA. Deletions cut 0 bases from V and 9 bases from J, with 8 bases between. The data belong to a study of control samples from healthy donors and cancer patients. Sequenced material: blood. The chain recombines TRBV29-1 with TRBJ1-2; D gene ambiguous. The TCR was taken from a man aged 40-55 years in good health. The chain's CDR3 is CSVEDMGSYTF. In DNA, the CDR3 is TGCAGCGTTGAAGATATGGGGAGCTACACCTTC. Together with reference TRBV29-1 and TRBJ1-2, the CDR3 gives the full variable domain: SAVISQKPSRDICQRGTSLTIQCQVDSQVTMMFWYRQQPGQSLTLIATANQGSEATYESGFVIDKFPISRPNLTFSTLTVSNMSPEDSSIYLCSVEDMGSYTFGSGTRLTVV.